This T cell receptor beta chain comes out of a study of T cell changes during pregnancy in multiple sclerosis. Clones were sequenced by immunoSEQ multiplex PCR, and TCRdb holds only the in-frame ones, with some missing. The sample shows more than 70,000 clones, 91% of them seen only once. The source material was peripheral blood, sampled after pregnancy. The receptor's source is a female donor in good health, enrolled as a control in a pregnancy study.

The CDR3 protein is CASSQAGTGTNYGYTF. CDR3 sequence (DNA): TGTGCCAGCAGCCAAGCTGGCACAGGGACTAACTATGGCTACACCTTC. This chain links TRBV4-2 with TRBJ1-2; a weak D match, TRBD1 (6 bases). The CDR3 sequence is 16 residues long. The V end was cut by 1 base, the J end by 0 bases, with 12 bases between. In germline, CDR1 is LGHNA, CDR2 YNFKEQ.